The 32 T cell receptor beta chains below were found in one sample sequenced in a study of T cells after yellow fever vaccination. MiXCR, applied by TCRdb to the 5' RACE reads, yields one record per CDR3 protein. The table shows fewer than 450,000 distinct CDR3 sequences, with roughly 8.4% occurring only once. Sequencing used PBMCs, obtained around 45 days after the first yellow fever vaccination. These receptors were collected from a man aged 18 to 29 who received the YFV17D yellow fever vaccine.

This clonotype was seen a handful of times. The chain carries TRBV5-6 and TRBJ1-4; D remains unclear. Germline loops: CDR1 SGHDT, CDR2 YYEEEE. This CDR3 spans 16 amino acids. V shed 8 bases and J shed 4 bases, with 21 bases lying between them. The CDR3 sequence: CASTSSSRFVNEKLFF. The CDR3 region has the DNA TGTGCCAGTACCTCCTCATCCAGATTCGTTAATGAAAAACTGTTTTTT.

This clonotype was seen a few times. This chain connects TRBV7-2 to TRBJ2-5; D is possibly TRBD1 (6 bases). Trimming pared 2 bases from V and 7 bases from J, leaving 20 bases between. Germline CDR1 and CDR2: SGHTA and FQGNSA. The CDR3 contains 16 residues. Here the CDR3 reads CASSLTHTGPVGTQYF. CDR3 DNA sequence: TGTGCCAGCAGCTTAACCCACACAGGGCCTGTAGGGACCCAGTACTTC.

The V call is TRBV20-1, the J call TRBJ2-3, with 7 bases identical to TRBD2. The CDR3 spans 13 residues. Germline values: CDR1 DFQATT, CDR2 SNEGSKA (reference sequence). Germline trimming cut 5 bases from V and 2 bases from J; bases unmatched to any gene: 4. The CDR3 here is CSARAGSTDTQYF. In DNA form, the CDR3 reads TGCAGTGCTCGAGCGGGGTCCACAGATACGCAGTATTTT.

This clonotype was found a few times. The gene calls are TRBV6-2 or TRBV6-3 and TRBJ2-1, with 7 bases matching TRBD2. Germline V lookup: CDR1 MNHEY, CDR2 SVGEGT. CDR3 length: 15 amino acids. V was clipped by 7 bases and J by 2 bases; unmatched bases: 8. The chain's CDR3 is CASISEGLTYNEQFF. DNA for the CDR3: TGTGCCAGCATATCGGAGGGACTAACCTACAATGAGCAGTTCTTC.

This clonotype was detected only a few times. The chain combines TRBV5-6 with TRBJ2-7; 9 nucleotides match TRBD1. This CDR3 region has 16 residues. V was pared by 3 bases and J by 1 base, with 8 bases of the junction left unmatched. The germline V gene has CDR1 SGHDT and CDR2 YYEEEE. The CDR3 sequence is CASSSAWTGDSYEQYV. DNA for the CDR3: TGTGCCAGCAGCTCCGCCTGGACAGGGGATTCCTACGAGCAGTACGTC.

V is TRBV6-1 and J is TRBJ2-5, with TRBD2 as a possible D gene (5 bases). The CDR3 consists of 15 residues. V was trimmed by 7 bases and J by 7 bases, leaving 22 bases between them. The germline CDR1 and CDR2 sequences are MNHNS and SASEGT. The CDR3 is CASIPPGILPGTQYF. CDR3 bases: TGTGCCAGCATCCCTCCCGGGATCCTCCCGGGGACCCAGTACTTC.

The chain carries TRBV4-3 and TRBJ2-5; 9 bases map to TRBD2. CDR1 and CDR2 (germline): LGHNA, YSLEER. This CDR3 region has 16 residues. Trimming cost V 4 bases and J 2 bases; bases outside gene matches: 8. In DNA, the CDR3 is TGCGCCAGCAGCCGTAATAGCGGGGGCCTTCAAGAGACCCAGTACTTC. Its translation: CASSRNSGGLQETQYF.

This clonotype was counted between two and nine times. The chain uses TRBV19 and TRBJ1-2, with TRBD1 as a possible D gene (5 bases). CDR3 size: 14 residues. CDR1 and CDR2 from the germline V gene are LNHDA and SQIVND (reference sequence). Trimming shortened V by 5 bases and J by 8 bases, and 18 bases separated the two germline ends. CDR3 coding DNA: TGTGCCAGTAGTCCCGGACAAGCGCCCACGGGCTACACCTTC. Translating it yields CASSPGQAPTGYTF.

This clonotype was observed a handful of times. The chain links TRBV7-7 to TRBJ2-5; D is unclear. In germline, CDR1 is SSHAT, CDR2 FNYEAQ (reference sequence). Deletions cut 5 bases from V and 4 bases from J, with 11 bases between. This CDR3 has 13 amino acids. The DNA of the CDR3 is TGTGCCAGCAGCATACAAAATGGAGAGACCCAGTACTTC. Its protein is CASSIQNGETQYF.

The chain uses TRBV5-1 and TRBJ1-1; 9 positions agree with TRBD1. Germline CDR1 and CDR2: SGHRS and YFSETQ. The V and J ends lost 2 bases and 1 base, in that order; junction bases with no gene match: 3. The CDR3 spans 15 residues. The CDR3: CASSFRTGANTEAFF. The CDR3 nucleotides are TGCGCCAGCAGCTTCCGGACAGGGGCGAACACTGAAGCTTTCTTT.

This clonotype has only a few counts. The chain links TRBV20-1 to TRBJ2-5; the match to TRBD1 covers 10 bases. The CDR3 has 15 amino acids. Germline values: CDR1 DFQATT, CDR2 SNEGSKA (reference sequence). V lost 6 bases to trimming and J lost 0 bases; unmatched junction nucleotides: 7. This CDR3 reads CSAPPGQGYQETQYF. The CDR3 DNA sequence: TGCAGTGCACCCCCGGGACAGGGGTACCAAGAGACCCAGTACTTC.

This clonotype has ten or more counts. The V gene is TRBV5-4, the J gene TRBJ2-3; D may be TRBD1 (5 bases). CDR3 length equals 14 residues. Germline lookup yields CDR1 SGHNT and CDR2 YYREEE (reference sequence). The germline V and J ends were trimmed by 4 bases and 4 bases, with 13 bases remaining between them. As DNA, the CDR3 is TGTGCCAGCAGCCCGTTACAGGTACCAGATACGCAGTATTTT. This codes for CASSPLQVPDTQYF. Full variable domain (outside the CDR3, taken from reference TRBV5-4 and TRBJ2-3): ETGVTQSPTHLIKTRGQQVTLRCSSQSGHNTVSWYQQALGQGPQFIFQYYREEENGRGNFPPRFSGLQFPNYSSELNVNALELDDSALYLCASSPLQVPDTQYFGPGTRLTVL.

This clonotype was counted at least ten times. The V and J genes are TRBV28 and TRBJ2-7, with D tentatively TRBD1 or TRBD2 (5 bases each). V was cut by 11 bases and J by 4 bases, with 12 bases left in between. In germline, CDR1 is MDHEN, CDR2 SYDVKM. The CDR3 loop spans 11 amino acids. The CDR3 sequence is CASRGGYEQYV. The CDR3 DNA reads TGTGCCTCTAGGGGCGGGTACGAGCAGTACGTC.

This clonotype appeared many times. The chain carries TRBV12-3 or TRBV12-4 and TRBJ2-7; tentative D call: TRBD1 (5 bases). The CDR3 is 12 amino acids. V was cut by 5 bases and J by 3 bases, with 8 bases left in between. CDR3 in amino acids: CASSTGFYEQYF. The CDR3 bases are TGTGCCAGCAGTACAGGATTCTACGAGCAGTACTTC.

The sample holds a few counts of this clonotype. The chain has TRBV6-1 and TRBJ1-1, with D possibly being TRBD1 (6 bases). From germline, CDR1 is MNHNS and CDR2 SASEGT. With 10 bases removed from V and 1 base from J, the gap between germline ends came to 7 bases. The CDR3 has 11 amino acids. The chain's CDR3 is CAIRGNTEAFF. The CDR3 region has the DNA TGTGCCATCAGGGGGAACACTGAAGCTTTCTTT.

In this sample, this clonotype turned up many times. The chain links TRBV7-2 to TRBJ1-2; 7 bases align to TRBD1. The ends lost 5 bases at V and 8 bases at J; junction bases unmatched: 17. The CDR3 totals 16 residues. Germline V gives CDR1 SGHTA, CDR2 FQGNSA. CDR3: CASSREFRQGGSGYTF. CDR3 bases: TGTGCCAGCAGCCGAGAATTTAGACAGGGAGGAAGCGGCTACACCTTC.

This clonotype was seen many times. The rearrangement uses TRBV18 and TRBJ2-7, with a weak D call TRBD2 (7 bases). There are 14 residues in the CDR3. Trimming removed 2 bases from V and 6 bases from J, with 14 bases in between. From germline, CDR1 is KGHSH and CDR2 LQKENI. The CDR3 here is CASSPSVGGPEQYF. DNA of the CDR3: TGTGCCAGCTCACCAAGCGTCGGGGGGCCCGAGCAGTACTTC.

V is TRBV5-1 and J is TRBJ2-3; D remains unclear. The germline gives CDR1 SGHRS, CDR2 YFSETQ. This CDR3 region has 13 residues. Trimming pared 5 bases from V and 2 bases from J, leaving 9 bases between. The CDR3 reads CASSTMITDTQYF. CDR3 nucleotides: TGCGCCAGCAGTACTATGATCACAGATACGCAGTATTTT.

The table lists this clonotype with a few counts. The chain links TRBV7-9 to TRBJ2-1; D remains unclear. The CDR3 contains 14 residues. Germline assignment: CDR1 SEHNR and CDR2 FQNEAQ (reference sequence). V dropped 3 bases and J dropped 10 bases, with 16 bases sitting between them. The CDR3 spells CASSLNTGVHEQFF. The CDR3 DNA reads as TGTGCCAGCAGCTTGAATACTGGGGTCCACGAGCAGTTCTTC.

The chain joins TRBV9 to TRBJ2-1; 9 bases align to TRBD1. The germline V gene encodes CDR1 SGDLS and CDR2 YYNGEE. V shed 4 bases, J shed 10 bases, and the junction held 15 bases outside the gene matches. This CDR3 is 16 amino acids long. The CDR3 sequence: CASSPGAPGQGREQFF. As DNA, the CDR3 is TGTGCCAGCAGCCCTGGGGCCCCGGGACAGGGCAGGGAGCAGTTCTTC.

This clonotype was observed a handful of times. This rearrangement joins TRBV5-1 to TRBJ1-2; TRBD1 matches at 10 bases. The germline gives CDR1 SGHRS, CDR2 YFSETQ. This CDR3 has 16 residues. Trimming removed 4 bases from V and 3 bases from J; junction bases left unmatched: 9. The CDR3 coding sequence is TGCGCCAGCAGCCACTATCCCGGGACAGGGGACTATGGCTACACCTTC. It yields the protein CASSHYPGTGDYGYTF.

This chain links TRBV7-8 with TRBJ2-7; D ambiguous. Germline V lookup: CDR1 SGHVS, CDR2 FQNEAQ. Trimming cost V 0 bases and J 4 bases, with 10 bases left between them. The CDR3 length is 14 residues. The CDR3 spells CASSLAPDGYEQYF. CDR3 nucleotides: TGTGCCAGCAGCTTAGCTCCAGACGGATACGAGCAGTACTTC.

This clonotype was seen only a few times. The chain is built from TRBV15 and TRBJ2-1, with 7 bases aligning to TRBD2. The CDR3 covers 16 residues. The germline V gene encodes CDR1 LNHNV and CDR2 YYDKDF (reference sequence). The V and J ends lost 5 bases and 6 bases, in that order; junction bases with no gene match: 13. In DNA, the CDR3 is TGTGCCACCAGCTCCGTGGGACGGGGGGTGCGCAATGAGCAGTTCTTC. This gives the protein CATSSVGRGVRNEQFF.

This clonotype was picked up many times. The chain couples TRBV25-1 to TRBJ2-5; D call uncertain. Trimming cost V 8 bases and J 2 bases, with 3 bases left between them. This CDR3 region has 10 residues. Germline V gene lookup returns CDR1 MGHDK and CDR2 SYGVNS. The CDR3 DNA reads TGTGCCAGCGGTCAAGAGACCCAGTACTTC. This gives the protein CASGQETQYF.

The chain is built from TRBV10-3 and TRBJ1-4; the D is unclear. V shed 3 bases and J shed 2 bases, with 10 bases lying between them. The germline V gene encodes CDR1 ENHRY and CDR2 SYGVKD. The CDR3 sequence is 15 residues long. The CDR3 sequence is CAISEEGFTNEKLFF. The CDR3 nucleotides read TGTGCCATCAGTGAAGAGGGTTTTACTAATGAAAAACTGTTTTTT.

The chain joins TRBV6-1 to TRBJ2-5; 9 bases map to TRBD1. Germline CDR1 MNHNS, CDR2 SASEGT. With V trimmed by 6 bases and J by 1 base, 6 bases remained unmatched. The CDR3 contains 15 residues. CDR3 amino acids: CASSQDRGAQETQYF. CDR3 sequence (DNA): TGTGCCAGCAGCCAAGACAGGGGGGCCCAAGAGACCCAGTACTTC.

This clonotype was found a few times. V usage is TRBV20-1 and J usage is TRBJ2-5, with TRBD2 identical over 14 bases. V shed 1 base, J shed 5 bases, and the junction held 9 bases outside the gene matches. Germline CDR1 is DFQATT and CDR2 is SNEGSKA (reference sequence). CDR3 length equals 17 residues. This chain's CDR3 is CSARGTWGTSGGETQYF. CDR3 in DNA: TGCAGTGCTAGAGGAACATGGGGGACTAGCGGGGGTGAGACCCAGTACTTC.

This clonotype was seen more than once but under ten times. The V gene is TRBV5-5, the J gene TRBJ2-7, with 7 bases aligning to TRBD1. The CDR3 totals 16 residues. In germline, CDR1 is SGHKS, CDR2 YYEKEE (reference sequence). V trimming: 1 base; J trimming: 0 bases; junction bases outside the gene matches: 7. CDR3 nucleotide sequence: TGTGCCAGCAGCTTGCGGGCTTCAGGGGGCTCCTACGAGCAGTACGTC. This gives the protein CASSLRASGGSYEQYV.

This clonotype has at least ten counts. This sequence joins TRBV20-1 and TRBJ1-1; weak D call: TRBD1 (5 bases). The CDR3 covers 12 residues. The V end lost 6 bases, the J end lost 7 bases, and 15 bases lay between the germline ends. Germline CDR1 and CDR2: DFQATT and SNEGSKA (reference sequence). The CDR3: CSARIQAGEAFF. DNA for the CDR3: TGCAGTGCAAGGATACAGGCGGGTGAAGCTTTCTTT.

This clonotype was recorded a few times. The V call is TRBV7-3, the J call TRBJ2-7; possibly TRBD1 for D (5 bases). This CDR3 spans 14 amino acids. V was shortened by 3 bases and J by 4 bases, with 13 bases between the two germline ends. Germline CDR1 is SGHTA and CDR2 is FQGTGA. The CDR3 DNA is TGTGCCAGCAGCTTTCACAGGAATCCATACGAGCAGTACGTC. It yields the protein CASSFHRNPYEQYV.

V is TRBV6-5 and J is TRBJ1-2; 7 bases fit TRBD1. The CDR3 extends over 16 amino acids. The V gene end was trimmed by 0 bases and the J gene end by 2 bases; junction bases not matched to a gene: 6. CDR1 MNHEY and CDR2 SVGAGI come from the germline V gene. The CDR3 region has the DNA TGTGCCAGCAGTTACTCGAGTGCAGGGGGGAACTATGGCTACACCTTC. Protein product: CASSYSSAGGNYGYTF.

The rearrangement links TRBV20-1 to TRBJ2-1; either TRBD1 or TRBD2 may supply D (6 bases each). CDR1 DFQATT and CDR2 SNEGSKA come from the germline V gene (reference sequence). Trimming pared 3 bases from V and 7 bases from J, leaving 13 bases between. There are 13 residues in the CDR3. For the CDR3, the DNA is TGCAGTGCTAGCGGGGGCTCTATGAATGAGCAGTTCTTC. Amino acid sequence: CSASGGSMNEQFF.